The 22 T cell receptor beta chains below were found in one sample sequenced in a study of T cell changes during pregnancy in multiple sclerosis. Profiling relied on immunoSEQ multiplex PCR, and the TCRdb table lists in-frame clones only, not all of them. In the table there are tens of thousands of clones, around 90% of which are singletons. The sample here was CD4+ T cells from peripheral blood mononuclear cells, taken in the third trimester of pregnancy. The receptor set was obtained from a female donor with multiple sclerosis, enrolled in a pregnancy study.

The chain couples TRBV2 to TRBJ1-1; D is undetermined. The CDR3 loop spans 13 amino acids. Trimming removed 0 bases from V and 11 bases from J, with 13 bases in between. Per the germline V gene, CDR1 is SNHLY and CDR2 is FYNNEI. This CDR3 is CASSEAPRSGAFF. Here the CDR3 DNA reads TGTGCCAGCAGTGAAGCGCCCCGGAGCGGGGCTTTCTTT.

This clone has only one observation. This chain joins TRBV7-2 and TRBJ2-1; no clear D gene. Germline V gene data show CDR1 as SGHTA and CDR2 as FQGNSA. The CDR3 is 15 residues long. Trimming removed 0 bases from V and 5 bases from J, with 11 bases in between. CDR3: CASSLAVGRDNEQFF. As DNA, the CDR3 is TGTGCCAGCAGCTTAGCGGTCGGCCGGGACAATGAGCAGTTCTTC.

The CDR3 DNA is TGTGCCAGCAGCTTAGACCCGGGGGGGACCCGTCAGTATTTT. This translates into CASSLDPGGTRQYF. The chain recombines TRBV7-8 with TRBJ2-3; 8 bases are a match to TRBD2. Unmatched junction bases numbered 9, after V lost 1 base and J lost 12 bases. CDR3 length: 14 residues. Germline CDR1 and CDR2: SGHVS and FQNEAQ.

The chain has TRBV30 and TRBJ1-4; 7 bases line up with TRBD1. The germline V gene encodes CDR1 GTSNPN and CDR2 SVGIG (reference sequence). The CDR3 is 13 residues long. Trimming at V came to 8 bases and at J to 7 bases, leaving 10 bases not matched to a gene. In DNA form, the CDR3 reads TGTGCCGCAGACGGACAGGCCAGTGAAAAACTGTTTTTT. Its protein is CAADGQASEKLFF.

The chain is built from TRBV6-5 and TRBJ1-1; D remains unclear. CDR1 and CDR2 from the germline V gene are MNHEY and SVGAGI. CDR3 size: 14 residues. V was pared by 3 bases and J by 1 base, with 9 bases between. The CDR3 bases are TGTGCCAGCAGTTATAGGGAGGCGAACACTGAAGCTTTCTTT. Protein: CASSYREANTEAFF.

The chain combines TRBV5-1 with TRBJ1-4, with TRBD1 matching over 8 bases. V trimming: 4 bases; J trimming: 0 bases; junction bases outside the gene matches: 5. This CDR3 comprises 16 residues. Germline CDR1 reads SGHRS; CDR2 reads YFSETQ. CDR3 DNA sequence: TGCGCCAGCAGCGAGGGACAGGTTGCAACTAATGAAAAACTGTTTTTT. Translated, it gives CASSEGQVATNEKLFF.

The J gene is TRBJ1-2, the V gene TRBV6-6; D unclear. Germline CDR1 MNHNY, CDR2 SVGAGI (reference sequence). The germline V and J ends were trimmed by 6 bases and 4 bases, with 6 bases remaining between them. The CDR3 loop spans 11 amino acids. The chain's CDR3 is CASSSGYGYTF. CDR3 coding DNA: TGTGCCAGCAGCAGTGGCTATGGCTACACCTTC.

This CDR3 is CASSMLGVWSEAFF. CDR3 DNA: TGTGCCAGTAGTATGTTGGGCGTGTGGTCTGAAGCTTTCTTT. The chain joins TRBV19 to TRBJ1-1; D is unclear. The CDR3 runs to 14 residues. The germline V gene has CDR1 LNHDA and CDR2 SQIVND (reference sequence). V shed 3 bases and J shed 6 bases, with 14 bases lying between them.

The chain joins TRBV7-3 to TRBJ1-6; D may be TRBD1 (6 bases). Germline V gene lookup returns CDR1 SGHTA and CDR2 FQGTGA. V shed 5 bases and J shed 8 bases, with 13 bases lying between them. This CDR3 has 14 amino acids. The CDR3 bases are TGTGCCAGCAGCCGCAGGGGTGGGGATTCACCCCTCCACTTT. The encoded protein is CASSRRGGDSPLHF. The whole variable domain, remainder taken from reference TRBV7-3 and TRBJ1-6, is GAGVSQTPSNKVTEKGKYVELRCDPISGHTALYWYRQSLGQGPEFLIYFQGTGAADDSGLPNDRFFAVRPEGSVSTLKIQRTERGDSAVYLCASSRRGGDSPLHFGNGTRLTVT.

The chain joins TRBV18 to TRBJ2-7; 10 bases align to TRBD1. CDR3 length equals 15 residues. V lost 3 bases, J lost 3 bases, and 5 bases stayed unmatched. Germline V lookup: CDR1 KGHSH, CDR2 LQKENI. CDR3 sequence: CASSPPGQGRYEQYF. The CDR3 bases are TGTGCCAGCTCACCCCCGGGACAGGGGCGCTACGAGCAGTACTTC.

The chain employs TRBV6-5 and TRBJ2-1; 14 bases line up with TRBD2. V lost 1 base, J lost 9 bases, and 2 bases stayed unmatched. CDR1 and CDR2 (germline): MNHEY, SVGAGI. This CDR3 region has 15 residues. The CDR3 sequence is CASSYLGLAGVEQFF. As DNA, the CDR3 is TGTGCCAGCAGTTACTTGGGACTAGCGGGGGTTGAGCAGTTCTTC.

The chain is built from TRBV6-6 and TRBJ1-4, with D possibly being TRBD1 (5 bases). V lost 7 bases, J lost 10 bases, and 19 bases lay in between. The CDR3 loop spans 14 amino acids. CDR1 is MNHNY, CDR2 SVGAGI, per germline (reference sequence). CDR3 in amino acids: CASIPPNRFGKLFF. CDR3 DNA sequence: TGTGCCAGCATCCCCCCGAACAGGTTCGGAAAACTGTTTTTT.

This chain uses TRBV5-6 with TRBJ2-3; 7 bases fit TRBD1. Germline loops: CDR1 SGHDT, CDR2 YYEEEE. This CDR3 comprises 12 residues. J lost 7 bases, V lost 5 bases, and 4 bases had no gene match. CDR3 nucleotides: TGTGCCAGCAGAACAGGGGCAAATACGCAGTATTTT. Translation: CASRTGANTQYF.

CDR3 coding DNA: TGTGCCAGTAGTATAGTCGGACAGGGGGATCAGCCCCAGCATTTT. Translation: CASSIVGQGDQPQHF. The V gene is TRBV19, the J gene TRBJ1-5, with TRBD1 matching over 10 bases. From germline, CDR1 is LNHDA and CDR2 SQIVND (reference sequence). Trimming took 1 base from V and 5 from J; bases not matched to a gene: 2. This CDR3 region has 15 residues.

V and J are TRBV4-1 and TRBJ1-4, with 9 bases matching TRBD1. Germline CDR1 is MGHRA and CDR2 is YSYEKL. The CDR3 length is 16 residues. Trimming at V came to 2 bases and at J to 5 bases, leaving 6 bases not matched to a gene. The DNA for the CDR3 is TGCGCCAGCAGCCAATGGGTCGGGACAGGGAATGAAAAACTGTTTTTT. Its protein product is CASSQWVGTGNEKLFF.

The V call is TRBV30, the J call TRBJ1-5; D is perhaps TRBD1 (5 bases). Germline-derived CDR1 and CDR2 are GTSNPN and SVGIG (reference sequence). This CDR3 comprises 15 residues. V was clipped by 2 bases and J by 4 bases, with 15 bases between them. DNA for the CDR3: TGTGCCTGGAGTCGTCGCCCTCAGGGTAATCAGCCCCAGCATTTT. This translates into CAWSRRPQGNQPQHF.

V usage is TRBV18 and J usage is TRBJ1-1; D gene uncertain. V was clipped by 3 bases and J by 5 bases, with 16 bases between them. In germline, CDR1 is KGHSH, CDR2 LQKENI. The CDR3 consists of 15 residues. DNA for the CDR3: TGTGCCAGCTCACCTCAAGTCCTTCAGGCAACTGAAGCTTTCTTT. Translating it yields CASSPQVLQATEAFF.

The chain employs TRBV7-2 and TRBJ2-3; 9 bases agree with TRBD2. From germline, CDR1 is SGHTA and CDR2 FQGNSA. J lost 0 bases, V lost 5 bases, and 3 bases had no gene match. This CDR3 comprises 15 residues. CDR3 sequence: CASSSLAGSTDTQYF. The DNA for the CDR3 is TGTGCCAGCAGCAGTCTAGCGGGAAGCACAGATACGCAGTATTTT.

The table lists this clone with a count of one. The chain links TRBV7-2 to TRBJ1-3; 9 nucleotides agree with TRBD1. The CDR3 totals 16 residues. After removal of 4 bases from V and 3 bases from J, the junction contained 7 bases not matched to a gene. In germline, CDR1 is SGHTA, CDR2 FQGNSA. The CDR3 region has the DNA TGTGCCAGCAGCTCCCGGGACAGGGCCCATGGAAACACCATATATTTT. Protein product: CASSSRDRAHGNTIYF.

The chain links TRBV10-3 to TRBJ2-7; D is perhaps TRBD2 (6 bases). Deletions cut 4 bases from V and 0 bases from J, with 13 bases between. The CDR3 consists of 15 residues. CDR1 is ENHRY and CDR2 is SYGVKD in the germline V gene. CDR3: CAISGAGEASYEQYF. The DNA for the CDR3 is TGTGCCATCAGTGGGGCCGGGGAGGCCTCCTACGAGCAGTACTTC.

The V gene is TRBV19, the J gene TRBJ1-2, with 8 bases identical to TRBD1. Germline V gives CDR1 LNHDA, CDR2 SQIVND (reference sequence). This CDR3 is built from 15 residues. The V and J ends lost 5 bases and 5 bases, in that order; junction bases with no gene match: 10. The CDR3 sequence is CASSLSGQGFYGYTF. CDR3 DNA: TGTGCCAGTAGTCTGTCCGGACAGGGATTTTATGGCTACACCTTC.

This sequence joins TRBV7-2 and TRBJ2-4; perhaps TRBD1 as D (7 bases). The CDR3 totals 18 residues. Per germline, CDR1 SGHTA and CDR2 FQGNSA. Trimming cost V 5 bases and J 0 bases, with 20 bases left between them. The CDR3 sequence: CASSPRDSKALAKNIQYF. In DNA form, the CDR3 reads TGTGCCAGCAGCCCGCGGGACAGCAAGGCCTTAGCCAAAAACATTCAGTACTTC.